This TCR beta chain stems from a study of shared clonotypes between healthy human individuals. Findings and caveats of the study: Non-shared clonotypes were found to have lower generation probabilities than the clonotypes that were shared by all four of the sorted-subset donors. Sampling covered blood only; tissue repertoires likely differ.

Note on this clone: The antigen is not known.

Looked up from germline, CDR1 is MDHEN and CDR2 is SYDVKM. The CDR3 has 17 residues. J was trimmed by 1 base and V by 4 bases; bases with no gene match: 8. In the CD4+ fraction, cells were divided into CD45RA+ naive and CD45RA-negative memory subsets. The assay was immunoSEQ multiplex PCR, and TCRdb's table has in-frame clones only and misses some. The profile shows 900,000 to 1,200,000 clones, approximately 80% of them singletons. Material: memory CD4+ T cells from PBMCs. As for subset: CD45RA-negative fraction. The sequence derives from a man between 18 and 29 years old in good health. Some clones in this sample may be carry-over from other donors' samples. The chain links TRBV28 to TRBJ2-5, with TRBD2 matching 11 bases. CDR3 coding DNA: TGTGCCAGCAGTTCTGACGAAGGACTAGCGGGCCAAGAGACCCAGTACTTC. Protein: CASSSDEGLAGQETQYF.